Below, 25 T cell receptor beta chains from the same sample are listed, as sequenced in a study of a mutant IDH1 vaccine in newly diagnosed glioma. This table comes from immunoSEQ multiplex PCR, and its TCRdb copy is limited to in-frame clones, with some not included. Among tens of thousands of clones listed, approximately 83% were seen once. Time point defined: baseline, week 1 (first vaccination visit). The treatment here: pre-vaccination baseline after standard-of-care therapy. The sequencing here drew on PBMCs, taken from a glioma patient treated with radiotherapy, temozolomide or both. The source of these receptors is a woman aged 50 to 60 with glioma.

The genes are TRBV5-5 and TRBJ1-2; D is uncertain. V was clipped by 0 bases and J by 1 base, with 16 bases between them. The CDR3 consists of 17 residues. Germline V lookup: CDR1 SGHKS, CDR2 YYEKEE (reference sequence). Here the CDR3 DNA reads TGTGCCAGCAGCTTGGACCCCCGTTTTAAGATTAACTATGGCTACACCTTC. It codes for CASSLDPRFKINYGYTF.

This clone has only one observation. This chain connects TRBV5-6 to TRBJ2-6; 10 bases agree with TRBD1. The CDR3 is 19 residues long. CDR1 is SGHDT, CDR2 YYEEEE, per germline. V trimming: 0 bases; J trimming: 0 bases; junction bases outside the gene matches: 6. The CDR3 coding sequence is TGTGCCAGCAGCTTGGAGCGGGACAGGGGTCCCTCTGGGGCCAACGTCCTGACTTTC. Translation gives CASSLERDRGPSGANVLTF.

The chain joins TRBV2 to TRBJ1-1; 9 positions match TRBD1. The CDR3 loop spans 14 amino acids. The germline gives CDR1 SNHLY, CDR2 FYNNEI. Trimming cost V 7 bases and J 8 bases; bases outside gene matches: 11. The CDR3 sequence is CASTLTGGAGEAFF. The CDR3 coding sequence is TGTGCCAGCACCTTGACAGGGGGAGCGGGGGAAGCTTTCTTT.

V and J are TRBV5-1 and TRBJ2-7; 9 bases are shared with TRBD1. CDR3 length: 15 amino acids. Germline CDR1 and CDR2: SGHRS and YFSETQ. J was trimmed by 5 bases and V by 0 bases; bases with no gene match: 6. This CDR3 reads CASSLVRDRAHEQYF. CDR3 DNA sequence: TGCGCCAGCAGCTTGGTAAGGGACAGGGCCCACGAGCAGTACTTC.

V is TRBV29-1 and J is TRBJ2-7, with D unresolved. The CDR3 loop spans 12 amino acids. The V gene's germline CDR1 is SQVTM and CDR2 ANQGSEA. The V end was cut by 5 bases, the J end by 6 bases, with 14 bases between. The CDR3 region has the DNA TGCAGCGTTTCACTGGAAATGCGCGAGCAGTACTTC. This translates into CSVSLEMREQYF.

In its sample, this clone was seen once. The rearrangement links TRBV5-5 to TRBJ1-5; D is perhaps TRBD1 (6 bases). Germline assignment: CDR1 SGHKS and CDR2 YYEKEE (reference sequence). CDR3 length: 12 amino acids. The ends were cut back, 4 bases at V and 9 bases at J, with 11 bases in the middle. CDR3 DNA sequence: TGTGCCAGCAGCCGAGGGGGGGGGCCCCAGCATTTT. It encodes CASSRGGGPQHF. The variable domain in full, completed from reference TRBV5-5 and TRBJ1-5, reads DAGVTQSPTHLIKTRGQQVTLRCSPISGHKSVSWYQQVLGQGPQFIFQYYEKEERGRGNFPDRFSARQFPNYSSELNVNALLLGDSALYLCASSRGGGPQHFGDGTRLSIL.

The rearrangement links TRBV6-1 to TRBJ1-2; no clear D gene. Deletions cut 7 bases from V and 2 bases from J, with 11 bases between. CDR3 length equals 13 residues. The V gene's germline CDR1 is MNHNS and CDR2 SASEGT. This CDR3 reads CASTKTGNYGYTF. In nucleotides, the CDR3 is TGTGCCAGCACTAAAACCGGCAACTATGGCTACACCTTC.

V usage is TRBV7-2 and J usage is TRBJ2-2; D is unresolved. V was trimmed by 6 bases and J by 2 bases, leaving 7 bases between them. CDR3 length: 13 residues. Germline V lookup: CDR1 SGHTA, CDR2 FQGNSA. CDR3 residues: CASRTTNTGELFF. DNA for the CDR3: TGTGCCAGCAGAACGACTAACACCGGGGAGCTGTTTTTT.

The rearrangement uses TRBV11-2 and TRBJ1-4; D possibly corresponds to TRBD1 (5 bases). This CDR3 has 15 residues. Germline CDR1 reads SGHAT; CDR2 reads FQNNGV. The germline V and J ends were trimmed by 0 bases and 11 bases, with 16 bases remaining between them. CDR3 amino acids: CASSLEGAGLGKLFF. DNA of the CDR3: TGTGCCAGCAGCTTAGAAGGGGCAGGGTTGGGGAAACTGTTTTTT.

The chain combines TRBV4-1 with TRBJ1-5; 12 nucleotides agree with TRBD1. Germline V gene data show CDR1 as MGHRA and CDR2 as YSYEKL. The V segment lost 4 bases and the J segment 6 bases; nucleotides outside the gene matches: 4. This CDR3 comprises 15 residues. The CDR3 is CASSPGQGAVQPQHF. CDR3 sequence (DNA): TGCGCCAGCAGCCCGGGACAGGGGGCCGTTCAGCCCCAGCATTTT.

This chain uses TRBV18 with TRBJ2-1; TRBD1 agrees at 9 bases. The V and J ends lost 4 bases and 5 bases, in that order; junction bases with no gene match: 6. The CDR3 covers 15 residues. Germline assignment: CDR1 KGHSH and CDR2 LQKENI. In DNA, the CDR3 is TGTGCCAGCTCACACCGGGACAGGGCGCACAATGAGCAGTTCTTC. This translates into CASSHRDRAHNEQFF.

This chain uses TRBV4-2 with TRBJ2-2, with D hard to call. The CDR3 is made up of 13 amino acids. V shed 0 bases and J shed 7 bases, with 6 bases lying between them. Germline V gives CDR1 LGHNA, CDR2 YNFKEQ. The CDR3: CASSQDRNGELFF. CDR3 nucleotide sequence: TGTGCCAGCAGCCAAGATCGCAACGGGGAGCTGTTTTTT.

This clone has just a few counts. V is TRBV4-1 and J is TRBJ1-5; 10 bases are shared with TRBD1. This CDR3 region has 15 residues. V trimming: 3 bases; J trimming: 2 bases; junction bases outside the gene matches: 1. Germline V lookup: CDR1 MGHRA, CDR2 YSYEKL. The CDR3 nucleotides are TGCGCCAGCAGCCAGACAGGGGGCGGCAATCAGCCCCAGCATTTT. Its translation is CASSQTGGGNQPQHF.

The chain links TRBV9 to TRBJ2-1, with TRBD2 identical over 14 bases. In germline, CDR1 is SGDLS, CDR2 YYNGEE. V lost 2 bases to trimming and J lost 6 bases; unmatched junction nucleotides: 4. CDR3 size: 16 residues. The CDR3 region has the DNA TGTGCCAGCAGCGTCCAGACTAGCGGGGGGGCCAATGAGCAGTTCTTC. It codes for CASSVQTSGGANEQFF.

The count of this clone is one. This chain links TRBV5-6 with TRBJ2-7; D gene ambiguous. V lost 0 bases and J 3 bases, leaving 4 bases between the germline ends. This CDR3 contains 12 residues. Germline CDR1 SGHDT, CDR2 YYEEEE. CDR3 protein: CASSLAYYEQYF. The CDR3 DNA is TGTGCCAGCAGCTTGGCCTACTACGAGCAGTACTTC.

The rearrangement uses TRBV11-3 and TRBJ2-5; 7 bases are a match to TRBD1. Per the germline V gene, CDR1 is SGHNT and CDR2 is YENEEA. V lost 1 base and J lost 4; bases outside the gene matches: 6. The CDR3 covers 15 residues. CDR3 sequence reads: CASSLVQGRTETQYF. The CDR3 nucleotides read TGTGCCAGCAGCTTAGTACAGGGGCGAACAGAGACCCAGTACTTC.

V is TRBV7-9 and J is TRBJ1-1; no definite D call. The CDR3 totals 14 residues. V lost 3 bases and J 4 bases, leaving 12 bases between the germline ends. The germline gives CDR1 SEHNR, CDR2 FQNEAQ (reference sequence). In nucleotides, the CDR3 is TGTGCCAGCAGCTTTTCGCTGAGTGGCACTGAAGCTTTCTTT. Residues: CASSFSLSGTEAFF.

The V and J genes are TRBV5-6 and TRBJ2-7; possible D gene TRBD1, 7 bases. The V and J ends lost 4 bases and 4 bases respectively, with 18 bases between them. This CDR3 spans 15 amino acids. The germline V gene has CDR1 SGHDT and CDR2 YYEEEE. CDR3 amino acids: CASSGGWRGRYEQYF. In DNA, the CDR3 is TGTGCCAGCAGCGGAGGATGGAGGGGGCGGTACGAGCAGTACTTC.

V is TRBV4-3 and J is TRBJ2-5, with 14 bases identical to TRBD2. Germline V gene data show CDR1 as LGHNA and CDR2 as YSLEER. The CDR3 contains 20 residues. V lost 4 bases and J lost 5; bases outside the gene matches: 18. The CDR3 loop is CASSLTTSGGAGSRGETQYF. DNA of the CDR3: TGCGCCAGCAGCCTCACGACTAGCGGGGGGGCTGGGAGCCGGGGGGAGACCCAGTACTTC.

The DNA of the CDR3 is TGCAGCGTTGAAGATCTCCTGGGGGCGGGGTATGGCTACACCTTC. It is translated as CSVEDLLGAGYGYTF. The gene calls are TRBV29-1 and TRBJ1-2; TRBD1 might be the D (6 bases). The germline CDR1 and CDR2 sequences are SQVTM and ANQGSEA. The CDR3 sequence is 15 residues long. Trimming shortened V by 0 bases and J by 5 bases, and 16 bases separated the two germline ends.

V is TRBV7-2 and J is TRBJ2-1, with TRBD1 matching 8 bases. This CDR3 region has 15 residues. Germline CDR1 is SGHTA and CDR2 is FQGNSA. Trimming at V came to 5 bases and at J to 6 bases, leaving 9 bases not matched to a gene. CDR3 residues: CASSERQGSFNEQFF. The CDR3 DNA reads TGTGCCAGCAGCGAGAGACAGGGGAGTTTCAATGAGCAGTTCTTC.

This clone was recorded once. A junction boundary mismatches the germline segment, possibly from a read error. The chain couples TRBV7-7 to TRBJ2-5, with TRBD2 matching 7 bases. The germline gives CDR1 SSHAT, CDR2 FNYEAQ (reference sequence). There are 17 residues in the CDR3. The CDR3 bases are TGTGCTAGCAGCTTAGAGGCACTAGCGCGACGTGGGGAGACCCAGTACTTC. As protein: CASSLEALARRGETQYF.

V gene TRBV18 combines with J gene TRBJ1-6; perhaps TRBD1 as D (6 bases). Per germline, CDR1 KGHSH and CDR2 LQKENI. This CDR3 region has 12 residues. Trimming took off 5 bases at V and 10 bases at J, with 9 bases between the two ends. Here the CDR3 DNA reads TGTGCCAGCTCAACCGGGGGCTCACCCCTCCACTTT. Protein sequence: CASSTGGSPLHF.

The chain uses TRBV18 and TRBJ2-5; TRBD1 matches 7 bases. In germline, CDR1 is KGHSH, CDR2 LQKENI. J was trimmed by 2 bases and V by 4 bases; bases with no gene match: 4. The CDR3 is 14 residues long. Written as DNA, the CDR3 is TGTGCCAGCTCACTGAGGACAGGTCAAGAGACCCAGTACTTC. Translating gives CASSLRTGQETQYF.

The chain has TRBV12-5 and TRBJ2-7; the D is unclear. This CDR3 contains 12 residues. Germline assignment: CDR1 LGHNT and CDR2 FRNRAP. V lost 1 base to trimming and J lost 3 bases, with 4 bases between them. The CDR3 spells CASGLGRYEQYF. CDR3 coding DNA: TGTGCTAGTGGTTTGGGTCGCTACGAGCAGTACTTC.